These 20 T cell receptor beta chains share one sample of origin, sequenced in a study of control samples from healthy donors and cancer patients. Using immunoSEQ multiplex PCR, the repertoire was profiled, and TCRdb retains in-frame clones only, with some absent. Its table records fewer than 250,000 clones. The source material was blood. These receptors came from a woman younger than 45 in good health.

The V gene is TRBV15, the J gene TRBJ2-1; D is unclear. The CDR3 is made up of 17 amino acids. V was clipped by 1 base and J by 6 bases, with 19 bases between them. CDR1 is LNHNV and CDR2 is YYDKDF in the germline V gene (reference sequence). The CDR3 region has the DNA TGTGCCACCAGCAGAGGTCGAGTGCGTCCGGGTCGCAATGAGCAGTTCTTC. Encoded protein: CATSRGRVRPGRNEQFF.

The gene calls are TRBV5-4 and TRBJ2-5, with 9 bases fitting TRBD2. CDR1 is SGHNT, CDR2 YYREEE, per germline (reference sequence). The CDR3 loop spans 15 amino acids. The V segment lost 0 bases and the J segment 4 bases; nucleotides outside the gene matches: 4. CDR3 sequence (DNA): TGTGCCAGCAGCTTGGGCGGGGGGGCAGGAGAGACCCAGTACTTC. This encodes CASSLGGGAGETQYF.

This sequence joins TRBV7-9 and TRBJ1-2; D may be TRBD1 (6 bases). CDR1 and CDR2 (germline): SEHNR, FQNEAQ (reference sequence). V lost 5 bases and J 2 bases, leaving 27 bases between the germline ends. The CDR3 length is 19 residues. CDR3 in amino acids: CASSQSTGSRSGGNYGYTF. DNA for the CDR3: TGTGCCAGCAGCCAATCTACAGGGTCTCGCTCGGGGGGCAACTATGGCTACACCTTC. The variable domain in full, with the rest retrieved from reference TRBV7-9 and TRBJ1-2, is DTGVSQNPRHKITKRGQNVTFRCDPISEHNRLYWYRQTLGQGPEFLTYFQNEAQLEKSRLLSDRFSAERPKGSFSTLEIQRTEQGDSAMYLCASSQSTGSRSGGNYGYTFGSGTRLTVV.

The chain employs TRBV6-5 and TRBJ2-1; a weak D match, TRBD1 (6 bases). Trimming left V 0 bases short and J 5 bases short, with 14 bases between. Germline V gene data show CDR1 as MNHEY and CDR2 as SVGAGI. The CDR3 extends over 16 amino acids. Here the CDR3 DNA reads TGTGCCAGCAGTTACTCGAAGTTTACAGGGAACAATGAGCAGTTCTTC. Its translation: CASSYSKFTGNNEQFF.

The V and J genes are TRBV25-1 and TRBJ1-2, with 8 bases aligning to TRBD1. CDR3 length: 16 amino acids. Unmatched junction bases numbered 14, after V lost 3 bases and J lost 8 bases. Looked up from germline, CDR1 is MGHDK and CDR2 is SYGVNS. This CDR3 reads CASSDRTWTGRRGYTF. The CDR3 DNA reads TGTGCCAGCAGTGATCGAACGTGGACAGGGCGACGGGGCTACACCTTC.

This chain joins TRBV27 and TRBJ2-5, with D perhaps given as TRBD1 or TRBD2 (5 bases each). In germline, CDR1 is MNHEY, CDR2 SMNVEV (reference sequence). Trimming took off 7 bases at V and 1 base at J, with 10 bases between the two ends. The CDR3 is 13 amino acids. The CDR3 coding sequence is TGTGCCAGCATGGGGGTGCGCCAAGAGACCCAGTACTTC. Translating it yields CASMGVRQETQYF.

The V call is TRBV20-1, the J call TRBJ2-5; D uncertain. The germline V gene encodes CDR1 DFQATT and CDR2 SNEGSKA (reference sequence). This CDR3 region has 10 residues. V was trimmed by 7 bases and J by 5 bases, leaving 8 bases between them. The CDR3 protein is CSVERETQYF. The CDR3 DNA sequence: TGCAGTGTGGAGCGCGAGACCCAGTACTTC.

V usage is TRBV5-1 and J usage is TRBJ2-1; 7 bases agree with TRBD1. Germline V gives CDR1 SGHRS, CDR2 YFSETQ. V gave up 3 bases and J gave up 8 bases; unmatched junction bases: 14. The CDR3 loop spans 16 amino acids. The CDR3 nucleotides are TGCGCCAGCAGCTCTCTACAGGGGCTCGGGCGAGATGAGCAGTTCTTC. This translates into CASSSLQGLGRDEQFF. The complete variable domain, with remaining parts taken from reference TRBV5-1 and TRBJ2-1, reads KAGVTQTPRYLIKTRGQQVTLSCSPISGHRSVSWYQQTPGQGLQFLFEYFSETQRNKGNFPGRFSGRQFSNSRSEMNVSTLELGDSALYLCASSSLQGLGRDEQFFGPGTRLTVL.

The gene calls are TRBV4-1 and TRBJ1-6; TRBD1 matches 7 bases. J gave up 10 bases and V 3 bases, and 18 bases lay outside the gene matches. Germline-derived CDR1 and CDR2 are MGHRA and YSYEKL. The CDR3 spans 18 residues. In DNA, the CDR3 is TGCGCCAGCAGCCACTCCACTGACAGGGTGTATCGGGGGTCACCCCTCCACTTT. Translated: CASSHSTDRVYRGSPLHF.

Comment on this clone: In the same sample, other DNA sequences code for this CDR3. V gene TRBV30 combines with J gene TRBJ2-3, with 12 bases fitting TRBD2. Germline V gene sequence: CDR1 GTSNPN, CDR2 SVGIG (reference sequence). The CDR3 is 15 amino acids. The V and J ends lost 4 bases and 6 bases, in that order; junction bases with no gene match: 8. The CDR3 DNA reads TGTGCCTGGACTAGCGGGGGGGCGGGGGCGGATACGCAGTATTTT. Its translation is CAWTSGGAGADTQYF. Complete variable domain (other parts from reference TRBV30 and TRBJ2-3): SQTIHQWPATLVQPVGSPLSLECTVEGTSNPNLYWYRQAAGRGLQLLFYSVGIGQISSEVPQNLSASRPQDRQFILSSKKLLLSDSGFYLCAWTSGGAGADTQYFGPGTRLTVL.

V and J are TRBV6-5 and TRBJ1-6, with 7 positions matching TRBD1. V shed 6 bases, J shed 8 bases, and the junction held 10 bases outside the gene matches. Germline V lookup: CDR1 MNHEY, CDR2 SVGAGI. The CDR3 extends over 15 amino acids. The CDR3 DNA follows: TGTGCCAGCAGAGGAGCAGGGGGGGGTCATTCACCCCTCCACTTT. Residues: CASRGAGGGHSPLHF.

The gene calls are TRBV5-1 and TRBJ1-1, with 9 bases fitting TRBD1. The germline CDR1 and CDR2 sequences are SGHRS and YFSETQ. V dropped 4 bases and J dropped 3; count of bases not matched to a gene: 10. The CDR3 sequence is 16 residues long. CDR3 residues: CASSPYWDREDTEAFF. The CDR3, as DNA: TGCGCCAGCAGCCCTTACTGGGACAGGGAGGACACTGAAGCTTTCTTT.

This chain joins TRBV30 and TRBJ1-1; the match to TRBD1 covers 9 bases. Germline CDR1 and CDR2: GTSNPN and SVGIG (reference sequence). The CDR3 covers 15 residues. V shed 1 base, J shed 10 bases, and the junction held 13 bases outside the gene matches. CDR3 amino acids: CAWSDPGQGQRGAFF. DNA of the CDR3: TGTGCCTGGAGTGATCCGGGACAGGGCCAAAGAGGAGCTTTCTTT.

This chain links TRBV28 with TRBJ2-6; perhaps TRBD1 as D (5 bases). The germline V gene has CDR1 MDHEN and CDR2 SYDVKM. Deletions cut 7 bases from V and 2 bases from J, with 12 bases between. The CDR3 consists of 15 residues. CDR3 region: CASTTQGPGANVLTF. In DNA form, the CDR3 reads TGTGCCAGCACCACGCAGGGCCCTGGGGCCAACGTCCTGACTTTC.

The chain joins TRBV5-1 to TRBJ2-3; a weak D match, TRBD1 (6 bases). Germline CDR1 reads SGHRS; CDR2 reads YFSETQ. V gave up 4 bases and J gave up 1 base, with 16 bases separating them. This CDR3 contains 16 residues. The DNA for the CDR3 is TGCGCCAGCAGCGCTTTACAGGGACGAGGCACAGATACGCAGTATTTT. Translated, it gives CASSALQGRGTDTQYF.

The chain recombines TRBV7-3 with TRBJ2-3; TRBD1 agrees at 7 bases. J was trimmed by 1 base and V by 4 bases; bases with no gene match: 2. Germline CDR1 reads SGHTA; CDR2 reads FQGTGA. CDR3 length equals 14 residues. DNA for the CDR3: TGTGCCAGCAGCTACAGGGGAGGCACAGATACGCAGTATTTT. Amino acid sequence: CASSYRGGTDTQYF.

The chain links TRBV6-1 to TRBJ1-2; D is unresolved. In germline, CDR1 is MNHNS, CDR2 SASEGT. This CDR3 spans 18 amino acids. The V gene lost 0 bases and the J gene lost 4 bases, with 21 bases spanning the gap. The CDR3 DNA reads as TGTGCCAGCAGTGAAGCCCGGAGGGTGGGATTCCCCTTCTATGGCTACACCTTC. Translated, it gives CASSEARRVGFPFYGYTF.

CDR3 loop: CASSLGGGGEQYF. The CDR3, as DNA: TGCGCCAGCAGCTTGGGCGGGGGGGGCGAGCAGTACTTC. This chain links TRBV5-1 with TRBJ2-7, with 9 nucleotides matching TRBD2. The CDR3 covers 13 residues. With V trimmed by 0 bases and J by 6 bases, 1 base remained unmatched. Germline lookup yields CDR1 SGHRS and CDR2 YFSETQ. Full variable domain (remainder filled in from reference TRBV5-1 and TRBJ2-7): KAGVTQTPRYLIKTRGQQVTLSCSPISGHRSVSWYQQTPGQGLQFLFEYFSETQRNKGNFPGRFSGRQFSNSRSEMNVSTLELGDSALYLCASSLGGGGEQYFGPGTRLTVT.

The J gene is TRBJ1-1, the V gene TRBV19; D perhaps matches TRBD1 (5 bases). The CDR3 runs 15 residues. The V gene lost 5 bases and the J gene lost 4 bases, with 17 bases spanning the gap. Per germline, CDR1 LNHDA and CDR2 SQIVND (reference sequence). CDR3 DNA: TGTGCCAGTAGTCCGTATGCAGGGTCGGGCACTGAAGCTTTCTTT. Encoded protein: CASSPYAGSGTEAFF.

The V and J genes are TRBV7-9 and TRBJ2-2; 7 bases fit TRBD1. Germline V gene sequence: CDR1 SEHNR, CDR2 FQNEAQ (reference sequence). J gave up 4 bases and V 1 base, and 9 bases lay outside the gene matches. The CDR3 length is 17 residues. The CDR3 sequence: CASSLVTGTAATGELFF. Written as DNA, the CDR3 is TGTGCCAGCAGCTTAGTGACAGGGACCGCGGCCACCGGGGAGCTGTTTTTT.